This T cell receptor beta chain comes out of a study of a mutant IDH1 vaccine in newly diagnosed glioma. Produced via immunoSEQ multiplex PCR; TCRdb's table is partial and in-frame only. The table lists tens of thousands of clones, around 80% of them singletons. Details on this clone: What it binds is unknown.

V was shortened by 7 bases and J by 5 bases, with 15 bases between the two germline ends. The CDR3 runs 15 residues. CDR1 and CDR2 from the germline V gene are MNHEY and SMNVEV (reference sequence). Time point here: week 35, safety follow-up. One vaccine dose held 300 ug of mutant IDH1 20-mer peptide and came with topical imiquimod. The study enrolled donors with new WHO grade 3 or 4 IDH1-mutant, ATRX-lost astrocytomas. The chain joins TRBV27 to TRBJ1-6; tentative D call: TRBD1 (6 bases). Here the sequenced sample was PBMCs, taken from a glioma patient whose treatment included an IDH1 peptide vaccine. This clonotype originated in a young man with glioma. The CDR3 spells CASTLGTIDNSPLHF. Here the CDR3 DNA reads TGTGCCAGCACCCTAGGGACAATAGATAATTCACCCCTCCACTTT.